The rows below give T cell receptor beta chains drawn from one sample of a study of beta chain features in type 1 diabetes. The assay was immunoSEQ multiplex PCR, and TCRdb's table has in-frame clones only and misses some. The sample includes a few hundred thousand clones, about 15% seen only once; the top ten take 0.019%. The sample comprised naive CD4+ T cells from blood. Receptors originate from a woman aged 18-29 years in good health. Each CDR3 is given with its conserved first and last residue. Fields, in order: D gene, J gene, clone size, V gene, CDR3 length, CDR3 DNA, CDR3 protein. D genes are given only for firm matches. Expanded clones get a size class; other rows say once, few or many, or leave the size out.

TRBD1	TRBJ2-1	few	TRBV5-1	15	TGCGCCAGCAGCTTGGGGGGACAGGGGTACAATGAGCAGTTCTTC	CASSLGGQGYNEQFF
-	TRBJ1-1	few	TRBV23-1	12	TGCGCCAGCAGTCATGAGGCGGATGAAGCTTTCTTT	CASSHEADEAFF
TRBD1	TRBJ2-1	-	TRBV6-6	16	TGTGCCAGCAGTCTTCTTACCGGGACAGGGGGCGGTAAGGGGATCTTC	CASSLLTGTGGGKGIF
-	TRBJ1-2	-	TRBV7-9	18	TGTGCCAGCAGCCCCGAGGACAAACCCGGGACACATAACTATGGCTACACCTTC	CASSPEDKPGTHNYGYTF
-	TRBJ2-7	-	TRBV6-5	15	TGTGCCAGCAGTTACTATCGGGGATCCCATTACGAGCAGTACTTC	CASSYYRGSHYEQYF
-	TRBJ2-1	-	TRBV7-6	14	TGTGCCAGCAGCTTAGAGGTGGCGGGGTCTGAGCAGTTCTTC	CASSLEVAGSEQFF
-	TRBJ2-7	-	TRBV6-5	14	TGTGCCAGCAGTTACGCGGAGTCCGGGTACGAGCAGTACTTC	CASSYAESGYEQYF
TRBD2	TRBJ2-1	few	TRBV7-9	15	TGTGCCAGCAGCTTAGGAAGCGGGAGGAATAATGAGCAGTTCTTC	CASSLGSGRNNEQFF
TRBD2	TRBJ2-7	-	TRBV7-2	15	TGTGCCAGCAGCTCAGGTAGCGGACTAGCGGGCCCGGGGTACTTC	CASSSGSGLAGPGYF
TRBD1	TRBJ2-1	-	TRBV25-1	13	TGTGCCAGCGGACAGGGCCCGGTCAATGAGCAGTTCTTC	CASGQGPVNEQFF
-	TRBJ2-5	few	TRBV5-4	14	TGTGCCAGCAGCTTGGGACGGAGGCAAGAGACCCAGTACTTC	CASSLGRRQETQYF
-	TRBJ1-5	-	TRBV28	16	TGTGCCAGTCCCCCTACGCGGGCCTTGGGCAATCAGCCCCAGCATTTT	CASPPTRALGNQPQHF
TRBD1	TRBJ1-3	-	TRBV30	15	TGTGCCTGGAGCGCCGGGACAGGGATCGGGAGCACCATATATTTT	CAWSAGTGIGSTIYF
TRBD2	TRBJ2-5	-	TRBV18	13	TGTGCCAGCTCACCGGGACTAGAAGAGACCCAGTACTTC	CASSPGLEETQYF
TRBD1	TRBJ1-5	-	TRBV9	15	TGTGCCAGCAGCCTACGGACAGGGAATAATCAGCCCCAGCATTTT	CASSLRTGNNQPQHF
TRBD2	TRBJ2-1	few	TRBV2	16	TGTGCCAGCAGTCCCGACGGACTAGCGGGAGGTAGTGAGCAGTTCTTC	CASSPDGLAGGSEQFF
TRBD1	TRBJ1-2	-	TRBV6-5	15	TGTGCCAGCAGCCTAACAGGGGGTGCAAACTATGGCTACACCTTC	CASSLTGGANYGYTF
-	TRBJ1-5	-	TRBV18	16	TGTGCCAGCTCACGAGGTTCGGTGGCGAGGGATCAGCCCCAGCATTTT	CASSRGSVARDQPQHF
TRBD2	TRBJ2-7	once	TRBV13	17	TGTGCCAGCAGCTTAGGGGCCTCTAGCGGTAGATTCCGGGAGCAGTACTTC	CASSLGASSGRFREQYF
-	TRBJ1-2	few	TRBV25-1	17	TGTGCCAGCAGGGGGGGGGCCAGCACAATCCCCTTCTATGGCTACACCTTC	CASRGGASTIPFYGYTF
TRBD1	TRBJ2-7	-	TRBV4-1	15	TGCGCCAGCAGCCAAGTTCAGGGGGTAGGTCTCGAGCAGTACTTC	CASSQVQGVGLEQYF
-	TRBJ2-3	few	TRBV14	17	TGTGCCAGCAGCCAAGAGTACAGGGCTTTCAGGGGAGATACGCAGTATTTT	CASSQEYRAFRGDTQYF
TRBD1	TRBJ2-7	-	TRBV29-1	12	TGCAGCGCCTACAGGGGGAAGGCCGAGCAGTACTTC	CSAYRGKAEQYF
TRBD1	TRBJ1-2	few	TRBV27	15	TGTGCCAGCACCCCGTACAGGGGATTGAACTATGGCTACACCTTC	CASTPYRGLNYGYTF
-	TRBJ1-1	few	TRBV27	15	TGTGCCAGCAGTTTTCGTGGGGCGCGGGGAACTGAAGCTTTCTTT	CASSFRGARGTEAFF
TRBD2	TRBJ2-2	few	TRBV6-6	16	TGTGCCAGCAGGCTACTAGCGGGGAAGAACACCGGGGAGCTGTTTTTT	CASRLLAGKNTGELFF
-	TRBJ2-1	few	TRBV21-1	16	TGTGCCAGCAGCAAAGCGGCTAGCGGGTGTGTAGATGAGCAGTTCTTC	CASSKAASGCVDEQFF
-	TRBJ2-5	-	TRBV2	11	TGTGCCAGCAGTGACGAGGGGACCCAGTACTTC	CASSDEGTQYF
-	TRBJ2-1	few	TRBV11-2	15	TGTGCCAGCAGCTCGGACCTGGGACTGAACAATGAGCAGTTCTTC	CASSSDLGLNNEQFF
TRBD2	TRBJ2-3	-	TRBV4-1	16	TGCGCCAGCAGCCGACCTAGCGGGAGAAGGACAGATACGCAGTATTTT	CASSRPSGRRTDTQYF
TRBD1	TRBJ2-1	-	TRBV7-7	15	TGTGCTAGCAGTTGGGGGACAGGGATGTACAATGAGCAGTTCTTC	CASSWGTGMYNEQFF
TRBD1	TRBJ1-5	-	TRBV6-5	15	TGTGCCAGCAGTCGGGACAGGGGGGAGTATCAGCCGCAGCATTTT	CASSRDRGEYQPQHF
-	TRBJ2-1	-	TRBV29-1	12	TGCAGCGTTGGGCCCACCTGGAATGAGCAGTTCTTC	CSVGPTWNEQFF
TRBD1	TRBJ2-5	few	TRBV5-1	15	TGCGCCAGCAGCTCGGACCCCGGGACAGAAGAGACCCAGTACTTC	CASSSDPGTEETQYF
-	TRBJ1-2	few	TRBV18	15	TGTGCCAGCTCACCACCACAGCCCGCCCTCTATGGCTACACCTTC	CASSPPQPALYGYTF
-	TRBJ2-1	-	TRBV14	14	TGTGCCAGCAGCCTCTATAGCTCCTACAATGAGCAGTTCTTC	CASSLYSSYNEQFF
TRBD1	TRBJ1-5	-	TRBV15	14	TGTGCCACCACCAGGGGGCTGAGCAATCAGCCCCAGCATTTT	CATTRGLSNQPQHF
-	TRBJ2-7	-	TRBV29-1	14	TGCAGCGTTGCGGAGCAGCGAAACTCCTACGAGCAGTACTTC	CSVAEQRNSYEQYF
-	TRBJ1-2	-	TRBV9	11	TGTGCCAGCAGCCTCCGCGGTGGCTACACCTTC	CASSLRGGYTF
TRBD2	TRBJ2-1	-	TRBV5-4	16	TGTGCCAGCAGCGGTGGAGAGCGGGAGGGGTACAATGAGCAGTTCTTC	CASSGGEREGYNEQFF
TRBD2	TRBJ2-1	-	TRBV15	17	TGTGCCACCAGCAGAGATTGGGGGACTAGCGGGAACAATGAGCAGTTCTTC	CATSRDWGTSGNNEQFF
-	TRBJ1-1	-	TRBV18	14	TGTGCCAGCTCATCCGACGGACAGAACACTGAAGCTTTCTTT	CASSSDGQNTEAFF